Below, 5 T cell receptor beta chains from the same sample are listed, as sequenced in a study of shared clonotypes between healthy human individuals. Only CD45RO-negative cells positively selected for CCR7 counted as naive CD8 cells, so terminally differentiated effector memory CD45RA+ cells were excluded. TCRdb keeps only in-frame clones here, not all; method: immunoSEQ multiplex PCR. This table has a few hundred thousand clones, roughly 95% appearing once. The sequencing sample was made of naive CD8+ T cells sorted from blood. All receptors come from a woman under 40 in good health.

The chain carries TRBV19 and TRBJ2-2; no clear D gene. V shed 3 bases and J shed 4 bases, with 9 bases lying between them. The CDR3 contains 14 residues. Germline loops: CDR1 LNHDA, CDR2 SQIVND (reference sequence). DNA of the CDR3: TGTGCCAGTAGTATCGGAGCCGCCACCGGGGAGCTGTTTTTT. Translating gives CASSIGAATGELFF.

The rearrangement links TRBV27 to TRBJ2-3; TRBD1 is a possible D gene (5 bases). The germline V gene encodes CDR1 MNHEY and CDR2 SMNVEV (reference sequence). Trimming left V 5 bases short and J 8 bases short, with 17 bases between. The CDR3 is 14 amino acids. The CDR3 DNA reads TGTGCCAGCAGTGTGGGTCAGACGCAGGGTACGCAGTATTTT. Translating gives CASSVGQTQGTQYF.

This chain links TRBV19 with TRBJ2-5; D is possibly TRBD2 (6 bases). This CDR3 region has 14 residues. The V gene lost 6 bases and the J gene lost 4 bases, with 15 bases spanning the gap. Looked up from germline, CDR1 is LNHDA and CDR2 is SQIVND (reference sequence). The CDR3 nucleotides read TGTGCCAGTAGCCCGGGACTCTCGTTAGAGACCCAGTACTTC. This translates into CASSPGLSLETQYF.

This chain uses TRBV28 with TRBJ2-1; D uncertain. Germline V gene sequence: CDR1 MDHEN, CDR2 SYDVKM. Trimming took 3 bases from V and 0 from J, leaving 9 bases between them. The CDR3 extends over 15 amino acids. This chain's CDR3 is CASSLATISYNEQFF. CDR3 DNA: TGTGCCAGCAGTTTGGCAACAATCTCCTACAATGAGCAGTTCTTC. Full variable domain (remainder filled in from reference TRBV28 and TRBJ2-1): DVKVTQSSRYLVKRTGEKVFLECVQDMDHENMFWYRQDPGLGLRLIYFSYDVKMKEKGDIPEGYSVSREKKERFSLILESASTNQTSMYLCASSLATISYNEQFFGPGTRLTVL.

The chain joins TRBV11-2 to TRBJ2-7, with D possibly being TRBD2 (6 bases). The CDR3 runs to 15 residues. Trimming removed 5 bases at V and 0 bases at J, with 14 bases between. Germline values: CDR1 SGHAT, CDR2 FQNNGV. CDR3 amino acids: CASSPSGYDSYEQYF. The CDR3 nucleotides read TGTGCCAGCAGCCCGAGCGGGTACGACTCCTACGAGCAGTACTTC.